The clone carrying this TCR beta chain has at least ten counts. The data derive from a study of response to subunit inactivated influenza vaccine. MiXCR, run by TCRdb on the RT-PCR reads, gives a single entry per CDR3 protein. The table includes 650,000 to 800,000 distinct CDR3 sequences, approximately 15% detected once. Germline V CDR1 and CDR2: SNHLY, FYNNEI. Trimming took 4 bases from V and 3 from J, leaving 4 bases between them. The CDR3 extends over 12 amino acids. Specimen: PBMCs from blood, collected 14 to 15 days before vaccination. This TCR was recovered from a man in his fifties who received an inactivated influenza vaccine. The chain employs TRBV2 and TRBJ1-5; D unresolved. Written as DNA, the CDR3 is TGTGCCAGCAGTGCAACCAATCAGCCCCAGCATTTT. Its protein product is CASSATNQPQHF.